This TCR beta chain originates from a study of early T cells in non-severe SARS-CoV-2 infection. Study-wide context: Sequencing of unsorted whole blood was done on bulk RNA, leaving chains unpaired.

TCRdb re-analysed the 5' RACE reads in MiXCR, keeping a single row per CDR3 protein. The sample comprises around 19,000 distinct CDR3 sequences, under 6.5% of which are singletons, and over 5% rests with the top ten. This clonotype is a singleton in its sample. The TCR comes from an adult who was a healthcare worker with PCR-confirmed SARS-CoV-2 infection or an uninfected control (not recorded which). The specimen was whole blood.

CDR3 DNA sequence: TGCAGTGCTAGAGAAAGAAGGACAGGGGGTCAGCAGTTCTTC. Residues: CSARERRTGGQQFF. J is TRBJ2-1 and V is TRBV20-1; 10 nucleotides match TRBD1. This CDR3 has 14 residues. Germline loops: CDR1 DFQATT, CDR2 SNEGSKA (reference sequence). The junction had 7 bases not matched to a gene; V was cut back by 0 bases and J by 11 bases.